The subject of this entry is one T cell receptor (beta chain). The sample originates from a study of cytomegalovirus exposure and HLA in healthy donors. This CDR3 has 13 amino acids. From germline, CDR1 is MNHEY and CDR2 SVGAGI. Trimming took 7 bases from V and 2 from J; bases not matched to a gene: 4. Repertoires were generated with immunoSEQ multiplex PCR, while TCRdb's copy carries only in-frame clones and drops some. The data contain 65,000 to 70,000 clones, about 90% of them singletons. This clonotype was obtained from a man aged 18 to 29 in good health and CMV-seronegative. The source material was PBMCs. The chain has TRBV6-5 and TRBJ1-2; 7 positions agree with TRBD1. The CDR3 loop reads CASKRGQNYGYTF. CDR3 DNA: TGTGCCAGCAAGAGGGGACAGAACTATGGCTACACCTTC.